The clone carrying this TCR beta chain appeared a few times. Establishment of the diagnosis relied upon clinical symptoms, serum thyroxine, TRAb, thyroid ultrasound and orbital computed tomography. RNA transcripts provided the template for amplifying TCR beta CDR3 regions. The workflow started with a first-round RT-PCR run with HTBI primers and then moved on to a second-round multiplex PCR. TCRdb passed the multiplex PCR reads through MiXCR, listing each CDR3 protein once. The sample yields 560,000 or so distinct CDR3 sequences, under 40% seen once. The sample comes from a study of Graves' ophthalmopathy and Graves' hyperthyroidism. Germline V CDR1 and CDR2: SGHVS, FQNEAQ. V lost 4 bases, J lost 4 bases, and 12 bases stayed unmatched. CDR3 length equals 16 residues.

Input material: peripheral blood or thyroid tissue (not recorded which). The sequence came from an adult man with Graves' hyperthyroidism. The rearrangement joins TRBV7-8 to TRBJ1-1; 7 bases map to TRBD1. The DNA of the CDR3 is TGTGCCAGCAGCTCCCGATTCGACAGGGCCCTCACTGAAGCTTTCTTT. It codes for CASSSRFDRALTEAFF. Drawing the rest from reference TRBV7-8 and TRBJ1-1, the complete variable domain is GAGVSQSPRYKVAKRGQDVALRCDPISGHVSLFWYQQALGQGPEFLTYFQNEAQLDKSGLPSDRFFAERPEGSVSTLKIQRTQQEDSAVYLCASSSRFDRALTEAFFGQGTRLTVV.